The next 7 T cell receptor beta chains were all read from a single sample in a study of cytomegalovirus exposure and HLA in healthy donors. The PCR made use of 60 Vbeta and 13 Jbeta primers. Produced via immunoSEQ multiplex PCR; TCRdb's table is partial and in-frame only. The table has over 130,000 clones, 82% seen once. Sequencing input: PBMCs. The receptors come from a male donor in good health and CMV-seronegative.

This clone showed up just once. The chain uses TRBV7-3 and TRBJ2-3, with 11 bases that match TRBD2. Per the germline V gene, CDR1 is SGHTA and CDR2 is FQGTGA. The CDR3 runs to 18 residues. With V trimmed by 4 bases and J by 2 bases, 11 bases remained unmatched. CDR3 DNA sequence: TGTGCCAGCAGCTCCTCCCCCATAGCGGGAGGGCTCACAGATACGCAGTATTTT. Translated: CASSSSPIAGGLTDTQYF.

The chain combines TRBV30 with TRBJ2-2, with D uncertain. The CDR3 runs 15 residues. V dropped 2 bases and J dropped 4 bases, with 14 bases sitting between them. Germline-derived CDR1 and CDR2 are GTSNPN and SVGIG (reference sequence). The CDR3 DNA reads TGTGCCTGGAGTCCCCAGGTCAACCCCACCGGGGAGCTGTTTTTT. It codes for CAWSPQVNPTGELFF.

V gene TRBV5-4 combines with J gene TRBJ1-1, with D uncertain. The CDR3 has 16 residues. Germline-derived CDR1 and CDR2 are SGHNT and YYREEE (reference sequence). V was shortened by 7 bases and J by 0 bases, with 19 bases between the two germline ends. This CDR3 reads CASGWSPAGMNTEAFF. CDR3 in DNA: TGTGCCAGCGGATGGTCTCCAGCGGGGATGAACACTGAAGCTTTCTTT.

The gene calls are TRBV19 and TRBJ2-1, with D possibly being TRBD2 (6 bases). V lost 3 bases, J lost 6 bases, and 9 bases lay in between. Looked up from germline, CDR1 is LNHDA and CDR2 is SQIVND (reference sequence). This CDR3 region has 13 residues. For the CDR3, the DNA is TGTGCCAGTAGTATTTCGGGAGTCAATGAGCAGTTCTTC. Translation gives CASSISGVNEQFF.

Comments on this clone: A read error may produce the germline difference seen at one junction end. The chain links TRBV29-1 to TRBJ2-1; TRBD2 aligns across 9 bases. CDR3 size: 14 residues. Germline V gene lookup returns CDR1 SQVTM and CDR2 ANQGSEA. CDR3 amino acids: CSIESLAGYNEQFF. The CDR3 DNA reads TGCAGCATTGAATCGCTAGCGGGATACAATGAGCAGTTCTTC.

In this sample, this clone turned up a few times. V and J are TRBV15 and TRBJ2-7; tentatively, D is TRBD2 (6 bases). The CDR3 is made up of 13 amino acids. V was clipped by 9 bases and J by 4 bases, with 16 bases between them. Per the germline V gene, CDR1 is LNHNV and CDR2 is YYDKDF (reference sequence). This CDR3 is CATGKGREYEQYF. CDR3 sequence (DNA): TGTGCCACAGGGAAGGGGCGGGAATACGAGCAGTACTTC.

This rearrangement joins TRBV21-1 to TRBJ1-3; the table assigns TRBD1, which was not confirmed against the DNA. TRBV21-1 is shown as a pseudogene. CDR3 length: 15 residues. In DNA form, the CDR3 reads TGTGCCAGCAGCCCTTGGGCAGGGGCTGGAAACACCATATATTTT. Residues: CASSPWAGAGNTIYF.